One sample yielded the 30 T cell receptor beta chains listed below, sequenced in a study of blood T cell repertoires in COVID-19. Sequencing was performed with immunoSEQ multiplex PCR; in TCRdb, only in-frame clones are kept and a portion is missing. The sample includes about 210,000 clones, about 78% of them seen just once. Input material: peripheral blood. Receptors were obtained from a woman in her 70s with acute or convalescent COVID-19.

A single count supports this clone. J is TRBJ2-5 and V is TRBV9; perhaps TRBD2 as D (6 bases). The CDR3 loop spans 15 amino acids. With 0 bases removed from V and 5 bases from J, the gap between germline ends came to 14 bases. CDR1 is SGDLS, CDR2 YYNGEE, per germline. The CDR3 sequence is CASSVGGILRETQYF. The CDR3 coding sequence is TGTGCCAGCAGCGTAGGCGGGATCCTGAGGGAGACCCAGTACTTC.

This clone was recorded once. V usage is TRBV5-6 and J usage is TRBJ2-7; no clear D. From germline, CDR1 is SGHDT and CDR2 YYEEEE. The CDR3 contains 14 residues. The V end lost 1 base, the J end lost 2 bases, and 10 bases lay between the germline ends. The chain's CDR3 is CASSLTGGTYEQYF. In DNA form, the CDR3 reads TGTGCCAGCAGCTTGACCGGCGGAACCTACGAGCAGTACTTC.

The rearrangement links TRBV9 to TRBJ2-1; D perhaps matches TRBD2 (6 bases). Trimming took 4 bases from V and 10 from J, leaving 12 bases between them. The CDR3 totals 12 residues. Germline V gives CDR1 SGDLS, CDR2 YYNGEE. The DNA of the CDR3 is TGTGCCAGCAGCTTCTCGGAGGGGGAGCAGTTCTTC. It codes for CASSFSEGEQFF.

J is TRBJ2-2 and V is TRBV4-3, with 8 bases aligning to TRBD1. Germline lookup yields CDR1 LGHNA and CDR2 YSLEER. The CDR3 runs 16 residues. The trim removed 4 bases at V and 1 base at J, leaving 5 bases unmatched. CDR3 sequence reads: CASSPRRGQNTGELFF. CDR3 nucleotides: TGCGCCAGCAGCCCCCGCAGGGGGCAGAACACCGGGGAGCTGTTTTTT.

The chain carries TRBV5-4 and TRBJ2-3; TRBD2 agrees at 14 bases. CDR3 length: 18 residues. From germline, CDR1 is SGHNT and CDR2 YYREEE (reference sequence). J lost 0 bases, V lost 5 bases, and 8 bases had no gene match. CDR3 nucleotide sequence: TGTGCCAGCAGTAGGACTAGCGGGGGGCCTCATAGCACAGATACGCAGTATTTT. It codes for CASSRTSGGPHSTDTQYF. Combining the CDR3 with reference TRBV5-4 and TRBJ2-3 gives the whole variable domain ETGVTQSPTHLIKTRGQQVTLRCSSQSGHNTVSWYQQALGQGPQFIFQYYREEENGRGNFPPRFSGLQFPNYSSELNVNALELDDSALYLCASSRTSGGPHSTDTQYFGPGTRLTVL.

J is TRBJ2-5 and V is TRBV5-6, with D hard to call. This CDR3 is 13 amino acids long. V was cut by 4 bases and J by 7 bases, with 14 bases left in between. The germline V gene encodes CDR1 SGHDT and CDR2 YYEEEE. In DNA, the CDR3 is TGTGCCAGCAGCCGTGATCGGTCCGGGACCCAGTACTTC. It codes for CASSRDRSGTQYF.

The genes are TRBV13 and TRBJ2-3, with D unclear. Germline loops: CDR1 PRHDT, CDR2 FYEKMQ (reference sequence). This CDR3 has 13 residues. The V end lost 2 bases, the J end lost 3 bases, and 6 bases lay between the germline ends. The CDR3 nucleotides read TGTGCCAGCAGCTTACTTCTAACAGATACGCAGTATTTT. Its translation: CASSLLLTDTQYF.

Written as DNA, the CDR3 is TGTGCCAGCAGTCCCAGGACTAGCGGCACCTACAATGAGCAGTTCTTC. Protein: CASSPRTSGTYNEQFF. The genes are TRBV7-3 and TRBJ2-1; 10 bases are a match to TRBD2. After removal of 6 bases from V and 2 bases from J, the junction contained 7 bases not matched to a gene. The germline gives CDR1 SGHTA, CDR2 FQGTGA. CDR3 length equals 16 residues.

The chain joins TRBV6-5 to TRBJ2-7, with 11 bases aligning to TRBD1. The length of the CDR3 is 15 residues. The V and J ends lost 10 bases and 4 bases, in that order; junction bases with no gene match: 12. Germline loops: CDR1 MNHEY, CDR2 SVGAGI. Here the CDR3 reads CATAVGQGEFYEQYV. The DNA of the CDR3 is TGTGCCACAGCTGTGGGACAGGGGGAGTTTTACGAGCAGTACGTC.

The gene calls are TRBV18 and TRBJ2-2; TRBD2 might be the D (5 bases). Germline CDR1 and CDR2: KGHSH and LQKENI. The CDR3 loop spans 14 amino acids. The germline V and J ends were trimmed by 6 bases and 4 bases, with 12 bases remaining between them. The CDR3 DNA sequence: TGTGCCAGCTCCCCTCCTAGCCGCACCGGGGAGCTGTTTTTT. Translating it yields CASSPPSRTGELFF.

The chain recombines TRBV9 with TRBJ2-7, with TRBD2 matching 13 bases. J gave up 5 bases and V 4 bases, and 6 bases lay outside the gene matches. The CDR3 is 15 residues long. In germline, CDR1 is SGDLS, CDR2 YYNGEE. DNA for the CDR3: TGTGCCAGCAGCTTACTAGCGGGGGGGCACAACGAGCAGTACGTC. Protein product: CASSLLAGGHNEQYV.

In this sample, this clone turned up a few times. The chain employs TRBV5-4 and TRBJ1-1; D possibly corresponds to TRBD1 (6 bases). In germline, CDR1 is SGHNT, CDR2 YYREEE (reference sequence). The CDR3 loop spans 15 amino acids. V lost 0 bases, J lost 1 base, and 10 bases lay in between. This chain's CDR3 is CASSLEGGANTEAFF. DNA of the CDR3: TGTGCCAGCAGCTTGGAGGGGGGGGCGAACACTGAAGCTTTCTTT. Full variable domain (remainder filled in from reference TRBV5-4 and TRBJ1-1): ETGVTQSPTHLIKTRGQQVTLRCSSQSGHNTVSWYQQALGQGPQFIFQYYREEENGRGNFPPRFSGLQFPNYSSELNVNALELDDSALYLCASSLEGGANTEAFFGQGTRLTVV.

This chain connects TRBV5-1 to TRBJ1-5; tentatively, D is TRBD1 (5 bases). V dropped 1 base and J dropped 1 base, with 9 bases sitting between them. The CDR3 totals 15 residues. Per germline, CDR1 SGHRS and CDR2 YFSETQ. The CDR3 sequence: CASSLMGLSNQPQHF. Written as DNA, the CDR3 is TGCGCCAGCAGCTTGATGGGGCTCAGCAATCAGCCCCAGCATTTT.

This chain uses TRBV4-3 with TRBJ1-5; TRBD1 is a possible D gene (6 bases). Germline V CDR1 and CDR2: LGHNA, YSLEER. V lost 4 bases to trimming and J lost 1 base, with 14 bases between them. The CDR3 runs 16 residues. In DNA form, the CDR3 reads TGCGCCAGCAGCCCAGTTTACAGGGTCAGCAATCAGCCCCAGCATTTT. Protein sequence: CASSPVYRVSNQPQHF.

This clone was picked up a small number of times. This chain joins TRBV30 and TRBJ2-1, with 8 bases that match TRBD2. The V segment lost 8 bases and the J segment 8 bases; nucleotides outside the gene matches: 14. The CDR3 is made up of 14 amino acids. Germline lookup yields CDR1 GTSNPN and CDR2 SVGIG (reference sequence). This chain's CDR3 is CALQKAGGLDEQFF. The CDR3 DNA is TGTGCCCTGCAGAAGGCGGGGGGCCTCGATGAGCAGTTCTTC.

The rearrangement joins TRBV18 to TRBJ2-7, with 8 bases identical to TRBD2. The CDR3 covers 15 residues. Trimming removed 3 bases from V and 0 bases from J; junction bases left unmatched: 4. CDR1 and CDR2 (germline): KGHSH, LQKENI. This CDR3 is CASSPIAGSSYEQYF. DNA for the CDR3: TGTGCCAGCTCACCCATAGCGGGGAGCTCCTACGAGCAGTACTTC.

This clone appeared a single time. This chain joins TRBV2 and TRBJ2-5; D might be TRBD1 (6 bases). Deletions cut 3 bases from V and 3 bases from J, with 8 bases between. Germline assignment: CDR1 SNHLY and CDR2 FYNNEI. CDR3 length: 13 residues. The CDR3 loop is CASSDRDKETQYF. CDR3 DNA sequence: TGTGCCAGCAGTGACAGGGACAAAGAGACCCAGTACTTC. Filled out from reference TRBV2 and TRBJ2-5, the complete variable domain reads EPEVTQTPSHQVTQMGQEVILRCVPISNHLYFYWYRQILGQKVEFLVSFYNNEISEKSEIFDDQFSVERPDGSNFTLKIRSTKLEDSAMYFCASSDRDKETQYFGPGTRLLVL.

The chain has TRBV19 and TRBJ2-7, with D unresolved. This CDR3 has 13 amino acids. Trimming removed 3 bases from V and 5 bases from J, with 11 bases in between. Germline V gives CDR1 LNHDA, CDR2 SQIVND (reference sequence). Here the CDR3 reads CASSMYVADEQYF. The DNA of the CDR3 is TGTGCCAGTAGTATGTACGTGGCGGACGAGCAGTACTTC.

DNA of the CDR3: TGCGCCAGCAGCTTCGGGGGGCCCTCCTACGAGCAGTACGTC. Amino acids: CASSFGGPSYEQYV. This sequence joins TRBV5-1 and TRBJ2-7; TRBD2 is a possible D gene (7 bases). Between the trimmed V and J ends, which lost 2 bases and 0 bases, there was a span of 9 bases. The germline CDR1 and CDR2 sequences are SGHRS and YFSETQ. The length of the CDR3 is 14 residues.

This sequence joins TRBV9 and TRBJ2-1; D is undetermined. CDR1 SGDLS and CDR2 YYNGEE come from the germline V gene. The CDR3 loop spans 15 amino acids. Trimming removed 0 bases at V and 3 bases at J, with 10 bases between. In nucleotides, the CDR3 is TGTGCCAGCAGCGTAGACGTTTCTAGCTACAATGAGCAGTTCTTC. Residues: CASSVDVSSYNEQFF.

The gene calls are TRBV24-1 and TRBJ2-5, with D tentatively TRBD2 (5 bases). CDR1 is KGHDR, CDR2 SFDVKD, per germline. V was shortened by 3 bases and J by 1 base, with 17 bases between the two germline ends. CDR3 length: 17 amino acids. The CDR3 sequence is CATSDDSAGSAQETQYF. As DNA, the CDR3 is TGTGCCACCAGTGATGATAGCGCGGGCAGCGCCCAAGAGACCCAGTACTTC.

The V gene is TRBV6-1, the J gene TRBJ1-4; TRBD1 might be the D (5 bases). Trimming stripped 4 bases from V and 8 bases from J, with 20 bases between. Germline V lookup: CDR1 MNHNS, CDR2 SASEGT. The CDR3 extends over 16 amino acids. In DNA form, the CDR3 reads TGTGCCAGCAGTGCGGACCTCGGGGGTATAGGGGAAAAACTGTTTTTT. Translation gives CASSADLGGIGEKLFF.

The rearrangement joins TRBV5-1 to TRBJ2-7, with TRBD2 matching 8 bases. The germline gives CDR1 SGHRS, CDR2 YFSETQ. The CDR3 is 16 residues long. The trim removed 4 bases at V and 0 bases at J, leaving 9 bases unmatched. The CDR3 bases are TGCGCCAGCAGCGAAGCGGGGGCCGAATACTCCTACGAGCAGTACGTC. This gives the protein CASSEAGAEYSYEQYV.

The V gene is TRBV5-1, the J gene TRBJ2-7; 9 positions match TRBD1. V lost 6 bases to trimming and J lost 4 bases; unmatched junction nucleotides: 11. Germline V lookup: CDR1 SGHRS, CDR2 YFSETQ. The CDR3 totals 15 residues. In DNA, the CDR3 is TGCGCCAGCACGGACCGGGACAGGGTACCTTACGAGCAGTACTTC. It specifies CASTDRDRVPYEQYF.

This chain connects TRBV7-3 to TRBJ2-3; 8 bases align to TRBD1. Germline V gene lookup returns CDR1 SGHTA and CDR2 FQGTGA. J was trimmed by 7 bases and V by 3 bases; bases with no gene match: 18. The CDR3 runs 18 residues. The CDR3 protein is CASSFVGQGIGDGNTQYF. For the CDR3, the DNA is TGTGCCAGCAGCTTCGTCGGACAGGGAATCGGAGACGGGAATACGCAGTATTTT.

This chain connects TRBV24-1 to TRBJ2-5, with TRBD1 matching 7 bases. V lost 0 bases, J lost 2 bases, and 5 bases stayed unmatched. The CDR3 has 16 amino acids. CDR1 and CDR2 (germline): KGHDR, SFDVKD. CDR3: CATSDLTGVGQETQYF. For the CDR3, the DNA is TGTGCCACCAGTGATTTGACAGGGGTCGGGCAAGAGACCCAGTACTTC.

This chain joins TRBV5-8 and TRBJ2-2; 11 positions match TRBD1. The CDR3 length is 16 residues. Unmatched junction bases numbered 5, after V lost 0 bases and J lost 7 bases. Germline V gene lookup returns CDR1 SGHTS and CDR2 YDEGEE. The CDR3 protein is CASSLADRGRDGELFF. CDR3 DNA: TGTGCCAGCAGCTTGGCGGACAGGGGGCGCGACGGGGAGCTGTTTTTT.

The CDR3 DNA sequence: TGCGCCAGCAGCTCCGGACTAGCGGGGGGTCCGTACCAAGAGACCCAGTACTTC. It codes for CASSSGLAGGPYQETQYF. V usage is TRBV5-1 and J usage is TRBJ2-5, with 14 bases matching TRBD2. J lost 0 bases, V lost 3 bases, and 7 bases had no gene match. Germline V lookup: CDR1 SGHRS, CDR2 YFSETQ. The CDR3 is made up of 18 amino acids.

This clone was seen once. The V gene is TRBV6-5, the J gene TRBJ1-2, with a possible D match to TRBD1 (5 bases). The CDR3 is 13 residues long. Trimming pared 0 bases from V and 8 bases from J, leaving 10 bases between. Germline CDR1 reads MNHEY; CDR2 reads SVGAGI. The CDR3 nucleotides are TGTGCCAGCAGTTACTCCGGGGGTAAGGGCTACACCTTC. As protein: CASSYSGGKGYTF.

J is TRBJ1-1 and V is TRBV5-1; no definite D call. Germline lookup yields CDR1 SGHRS and CDR2 YFSETQ. CDR3 length equals 15 residues. V was cut by 4 bases and J by 4 bases, with 17 bases left in between. The CDR3 protein is CASSPLGSRRTEAFF. The CDR3 DNA is TGCGCCAGCAGCCCCCTGGGGAGTAGGCGCACTGAAGCTTTCTTT.